Each of the 15 T cell receptor beta chains below was sequenced from the same sample in a study of graft-versus-host responses after intestinal transplantation. Some clones are missing from TCRdb's copy, which holds only in-frame ones; the method was immunoSEQ multiplex PCR. The repertoire consists of over 85,000 clones, with just over 90% occurring once and the leading ten covering about 0.51%. These receptors have no known antigen. The sample in question was unstimulated CD8+ T cells sorted from spleen or lymph node cells, obtained before intestinal transplant. Source of these receptors: a human donor who received an intestinal transplant.

V is TRBV2 and J is TRBJ1-2; D remains unclear. The V and J ends lost 4 bases and 4 bases respectively, with 10 bases between them. The CDR3 loop spans 13 amino acids. Per the germline V gene, CDR1 is SNHLY and CDR2 is FYNNEI. Written as DNA, the CDR3 is TGTGCCAGCAGTGCGGAGACGGGCTATGGCTACACCTTC. Translated: CASSAETGYGYTF.

This clone was recorded only once. The V call is TRBV6-9, the J call TRBJ2-2; D is possibly TRBD1 (5 bases). CDR3 length equals 13 residues. Germline CDR1 reads MNHGY; CDR2 reads SVAAGI. V lost 4 bases and J lost 7, with 10 bases in between. CDR3 DNA sequence: TGTGCCAGCAGTTTGCGGCAGGGCGGGGAGCTGTTTTTT. Translated, it gives CASSLRQGGELFF.

The chain joins TRBV27 to TRBJ1-2, with 8 positions matching TRBD1. J gave up 5 bases and V 3 bases, and 11 bases lay outside the gene matches. CDR3 length: 16 amino acids. CDR1 MNHEY and CDR2 SMNVEV come from the germline V gene (reference sequence). The CDR3, as DNA: TGTGCCAGCAGTTTCACGGCTCAGGGGGCTGGTTATGGCTACACCTTC. It yields the protein CASSFTAQGAGYGYTF.

The rearrangement joins TRBV6-6 to TRBJ2-3; a possible D gene is TRBD2 (7 bases). Germline V gene lookup returns CDR1 MNHNY and CDR2 SVGAGI (reference sequence). Trimming stripped 6 bases from V and 2 bases from J, with 18 bases between. The CDR3 has 16 amino acids. The CDR3 sequence: CASSLRGAGVTDTQYF. Written as DNA, the CDR3 is TGTGCCAGCAGCCTCCGGGGGGCGGGAGTCACAGATACGCAGTATTTT.

J is TRBJ2-5 and V is TRBV13; possible D gene TRBD2, 6 bases. The J call may be wrong; the DNA end is better matched by TRBJ2-7. Per germline, CDR1 PRHDT and CDR2 FYEKMQ (reference sequence). This CDR3 region has 14 residues. The CDR3 is CASSSRAAGHEQYF. CDR3 nucleotides: TGTGCCAGCAGCTCCCGTGCCGCGGGACACGAGCAGTACTTC.

The chain combines TRBV2 with TRBJ2-2, with a possible D match to TRBD2 (5 bases). Germline assignment: CDR1 SNHLY and CDR2 FYNNEI. The V gene lost 8 bases and the J gene lost 5 bases, with 9 bases spanning the gap. The CDR3 spans 12 residues. CDR3: CASEEGTGELFF. Here the CDR3 DNA reads TGTGCCAGCGAAGAGGGTACCGGGGAGCTGTTTTTT.

V and J are TRBV27 and TRBJ1-2; a possible D gene is TRBD1 (6 bases). This CDR3 contains 14 residues. CDR1 is MNHEY, CDR2 SMNVEV, per germline (reference sequence). V gave up 6 bases and J gave up 7 bases, with 18 bases separating them. In DNA form, the CDR3 reads TGTGCCAGCAGCCCACAGGGTTCGTGGGGTGGCTACACCTTC. It codes for CASSPQGSWGGYTF.

The V gene is TRBV4-1, the J gene TRBJ2-1; 9 bases line up with TRBD2. CDR1 is MGHRA, CDR2 YSYEKL, per germline. CDR3 length: 15 amino acids. The junction had 6 bases not matched to a gene; V was cut back by 1 base and J by 8 bases. In nucleotides, the CDR3 is TGCGCCAGCAGCCAAGTTCTAGCGGGATGGGATGAGCAGTTCTTC. Encoded protein: CASSQVLAGWDEQFF.

This clone occurred once. V and J are TRBV19 and TRBJ1-1; D not resolved. The CDR3 covers 11 residues. Germline V gives CDR1 LNHDA, CDR2 SQIVND (reference sequence). The V gene lost 1 base and the J gene lost 7 bases, with 4 bases spanning the gap. CDR3 coding DNA: TGTGCCAGTAGTATAGGTAGTGAAGCTTTCTTT. This translates into CASSIGSEAFF.

This chain uses TRBV27 with TRBJ2-7, with a possible D match to TRBD2 (5 bases). Trimming pared 1 base from V and 7 bases from J, leaving 20 bases between. This CDR3 is 16 amino acids long. CDR1 MNHEY and CDR2 SMNVEV come from the germline V gene (reference sequence). This chain's CDR3 is CASSLLQRIKPTEQYF. CDR3 coding DNA: TGTGCCAGCAGTTTATTACAGCGGATCAAGCCTACTGAGCAGTACTTC.

The CDR3, as DNA: TGTGCCAGCAGATACCGACAGGGAACCTCCTACGAGCAGTACTTC. It translates to CASRYRQGTSYEQYF. The rearrangement uses TRBV6-1 and TRBJ2-7; 7 nucleotides line up with TRBD1. The CDR3 extends over 15 amino acids. Germline CDR1 is MNHNS and CDR2 is SASEGT. With 6 bases clipped from V and 0 bases from J, the junction kept 8 bases outside the gene matches.

Turning to this clone: Other DNA variants within this sample encode the same CDR3. The chain employs TRBV7-9 and TRBJ2-7; D gene ambiguous. Per the germline V gene, CDR1 is SEHNR and CDR2 is FQNEAQ (reference sequence). The CDR3 has 11 amino acids. Trimming stripped 7 bases from V and 1 base from J, with 5 bases between. The CDR3 sequence: CASTGSYEQYF. The CDR3 bases are TGTGCCAGCACGGGTTCCTACGAGCAGTACTTC.

This rearrangement joins TRBV5-1 to TRBJ1-5, with a tentative D call TRBD1 (5 bases). Germline V gene data show CDR1 as SGHRS and CDR2 as YFSETQ. This CDR3 contains 14 residues. V was trimmed by 5 bases and J by 0 bases, leaving 9 bases between them. The CDR3 sequence: CASSEGCSNQPQHF. The CDR3 DNA reads TGCGCCAGCAGTGAGGGGTGTAGCAATCAGCCCCAGCATTTT. The full variable domain, in which reference TRBV5-1 and TRBJ1-5 provide the parts outside the CDR3, is KAGVTQTPRYLIKTRGQQVTLSCSPISGHRSVSWYQQTPGQGLQFLFEYFSETQRNKGNFPGRFSGRQFSNSRSEMNVSTLELGDSALYLCASSEGCSNQPQHFGDGTRLSIL.

J is TRBJ2-7 and V is TRBV5-6; D perhaps matches TRBD2 (5 bases). V was shortened by 4 bases and J by 3 bases, with 17 bases between the two germline ends. The CDR3 consists of 15 residues. Germline V CDR1 and CDR2: SGHDT, YYEEEE. CDR3 region: CASSISGGPYYEQYF. DNA of the CDR3: TGTGCCAGCAGCATCAGCGGCGGGCCCTACTACGAGCAGTACTTC.

A single count supports this clone. Other DNA sequences from this sample encode an identical CDR3 as well. The V gene is TRBV4-1, the J gene TRBJ2-7, with D maybe TRBD1 (6 bases). The V and J ends lost 1 base and 3 bases respectively, with 10 bases between them. Germline-derived CDR1 and CDR2 are MGHRA and YSYEKL. This CDR3 is 14 amino acids long. The CDR3 DNA reads as TGCGCCAGCAGCCAAGGGGAAGGGGGCTACGAGCAGTACTTC. This encodes CASSQGEGGYEQYF.